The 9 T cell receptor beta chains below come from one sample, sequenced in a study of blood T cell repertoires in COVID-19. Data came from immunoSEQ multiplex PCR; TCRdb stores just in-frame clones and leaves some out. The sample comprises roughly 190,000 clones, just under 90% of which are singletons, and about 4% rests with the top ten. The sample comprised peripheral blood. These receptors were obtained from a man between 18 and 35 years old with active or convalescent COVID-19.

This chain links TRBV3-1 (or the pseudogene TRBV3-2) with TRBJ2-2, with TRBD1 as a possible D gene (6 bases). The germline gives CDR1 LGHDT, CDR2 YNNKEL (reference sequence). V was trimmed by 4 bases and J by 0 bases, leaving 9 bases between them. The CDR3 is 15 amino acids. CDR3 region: CASSRQGTNTGELFF. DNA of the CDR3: TGTGCCAGCAGCCGGCAGGGGACGAACACCGGGGAGCTGTTTTTT.

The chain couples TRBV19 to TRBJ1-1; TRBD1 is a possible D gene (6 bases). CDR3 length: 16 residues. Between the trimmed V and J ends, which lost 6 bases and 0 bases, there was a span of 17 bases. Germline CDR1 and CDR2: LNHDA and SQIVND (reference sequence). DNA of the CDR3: TGTGCCAGTAGAAGGGACGGGGGGCTAGTGAACACTGAAGCTTTCTTT. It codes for CASRRDGGLVNTEAFF.

This CDR3 reads CASSYGSQETQYF. The CDR3 bases are TGTGCCAGCAGTTACGGGAGCCAAGAGACCCAGTACTTC. The chain recombines TRBV6-5 with TRBJ2-5, with D possibly matching TRBD2 (5 bases). This CDR3 region has 13 residues. Germline V gives CDR1 MNHEY, CDR2 SVGAGI. V gave up 2 bases and J gave up 1 base, with 5 bases separating them.

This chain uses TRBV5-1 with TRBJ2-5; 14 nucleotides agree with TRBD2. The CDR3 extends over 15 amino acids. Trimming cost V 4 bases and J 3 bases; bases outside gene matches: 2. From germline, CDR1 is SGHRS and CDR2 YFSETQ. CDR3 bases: TGCGCCAGCAGCGTGGGACTAGCGGGGGAAGAGACCCAGTACTTC. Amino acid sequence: CASSVGLAGEETQYF.

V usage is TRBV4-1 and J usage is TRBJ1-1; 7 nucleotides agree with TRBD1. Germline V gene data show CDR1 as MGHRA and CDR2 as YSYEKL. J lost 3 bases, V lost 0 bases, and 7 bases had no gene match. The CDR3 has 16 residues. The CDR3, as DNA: TGCGCCAGCAGCCAAGAGGCGGCAGGGGGGTACACTGAAGCTTTCTTT. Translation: CASSQEAAGGYTEAFF.

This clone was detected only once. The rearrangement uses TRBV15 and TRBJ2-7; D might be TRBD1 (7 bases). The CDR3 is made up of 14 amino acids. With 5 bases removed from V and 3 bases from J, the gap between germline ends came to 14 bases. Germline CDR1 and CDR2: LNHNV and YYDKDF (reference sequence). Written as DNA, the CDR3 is TGTGCCACCAGCCAGGGGGGAACTATCTACGAGCAGTACTTC. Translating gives CATSQGGTIYEQYF.

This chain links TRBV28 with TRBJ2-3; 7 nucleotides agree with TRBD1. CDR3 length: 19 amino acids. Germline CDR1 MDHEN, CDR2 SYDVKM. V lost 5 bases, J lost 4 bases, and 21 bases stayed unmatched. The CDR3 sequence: CASSLPTGYGRGAPDTQYF. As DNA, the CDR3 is TGTGCCAGCAGTCTACCGACAGGGTACGGCCGGGGAGCGCCAGATACGCAGTATTTT. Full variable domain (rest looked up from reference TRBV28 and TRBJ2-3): DVKVTQSSRYLVKRTGEKVFLECVQDMDHENMFWYRQDPGLGLRLIYFSYDVKMKEKGDIPEGYSVSREKKERFSLILESASTNQTSMYLCASSLPTGYGRGAPDTQYFGPGTRLTVL.

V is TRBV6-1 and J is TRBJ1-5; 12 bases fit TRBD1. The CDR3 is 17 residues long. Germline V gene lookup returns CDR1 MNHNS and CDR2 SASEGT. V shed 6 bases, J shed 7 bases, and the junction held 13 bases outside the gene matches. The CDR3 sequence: CASRELTGTGGWQPQHF. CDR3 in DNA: TGTGCCAGCAGGGAACTGACCGGGACAGGGGGCTGGCAGCCCCAGCATTTT.

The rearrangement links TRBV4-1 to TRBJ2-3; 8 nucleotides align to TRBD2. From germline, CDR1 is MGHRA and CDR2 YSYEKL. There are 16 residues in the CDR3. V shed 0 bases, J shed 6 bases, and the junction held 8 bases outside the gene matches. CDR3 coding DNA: TGCGCCAGCAGCCAAGATCGATTAGCGGGGAGTGATACGCAGTATTTT. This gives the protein CASSQDRLAGSDTQYF.